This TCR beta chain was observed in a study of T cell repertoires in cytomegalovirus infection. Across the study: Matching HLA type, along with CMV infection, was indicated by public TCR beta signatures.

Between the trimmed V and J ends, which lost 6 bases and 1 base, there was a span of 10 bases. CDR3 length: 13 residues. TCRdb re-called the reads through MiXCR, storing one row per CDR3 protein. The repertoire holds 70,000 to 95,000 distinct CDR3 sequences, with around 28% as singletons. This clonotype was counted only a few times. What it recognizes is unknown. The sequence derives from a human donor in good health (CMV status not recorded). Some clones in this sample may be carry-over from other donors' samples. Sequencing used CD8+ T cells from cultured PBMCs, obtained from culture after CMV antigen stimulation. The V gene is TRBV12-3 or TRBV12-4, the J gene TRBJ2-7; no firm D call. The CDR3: CASRDRYSYEQYF. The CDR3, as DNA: TGTGCCAGCAGGGACCGCTATTCCTACGAGCAGTACTTC.